This T cell receptor beta chain was sequenced for a study of blood T cells in healthy people across ages. Next came a second PCR, run for roughly 6 to 11 cycles, which used a sample-barcoded 5' primer along with a J-beta primer mix. MiXCR was run by TCRdb on the 5' RACE reads, yielding one entry per CDR3 protein. The sample contains roughly 930,000 distinct CDR3 sequences, 40% to 60% of which appear only once. To note about this clonotype: A junction end diverges from the germline sequence, so it may reflect a read error.

Sequenced input: blood. The origin of this receptor is a man aged 25 to 40 in good health.

The CDR3 is CAGSLYQGVSYEQYF. DNA of the CDR3: TGTGCCGGCAGCTTATACCAGGGGGTTTCCTACGAGCAGTACTTC. V is TRBV7-2 and J is TRBJ2-7; 7 bases line up with TRBD1. CDR1 is SGHTA and CDR2 is FQGNSA in the germline V gene. CDR3 length equals 15 residues.